The TCR beta chain described here comes from a study of blood T cell repertoires in COVID-19. As for the study in general: T cells, B-cell-depleted T cells, or PBMCs provided the cDNA or gDNA that served as material.

V trimming: 7 bases; J trimming: 8 bases; junction bases outside the gene matches: 12. The germline CDR1 and CDR2 sequences are MNHEY and SVGAGI. CDR3 length equals 14 residues. Per the authors' pipeline: Amplification of reference gene primers was used by the study to estimate nucleated cell counts. Profiling relied on immunoSEQ multiplex PCR, and the TCRdb table lists in-frame clones only, not all of them. Clonal size and the V and J genes are those of that table, whereas D and trimming came from the DNA. The sample has about 130,000 clones; 70% to 80% are singletons. This sequence was found in a woman in her seventies with COVID-19, enrolled during active disease. Sample: peripheral blood. The chain joins TRBV6-5 to TRBJ1-2; 8 bases match TRBD1. As DNA, the CDR3 is TGTGCCAGCACCCTTAGGCAGGGGGCGGGGGGCTACACCTTC. Its protein product is CASTLRQGAGGYTF.